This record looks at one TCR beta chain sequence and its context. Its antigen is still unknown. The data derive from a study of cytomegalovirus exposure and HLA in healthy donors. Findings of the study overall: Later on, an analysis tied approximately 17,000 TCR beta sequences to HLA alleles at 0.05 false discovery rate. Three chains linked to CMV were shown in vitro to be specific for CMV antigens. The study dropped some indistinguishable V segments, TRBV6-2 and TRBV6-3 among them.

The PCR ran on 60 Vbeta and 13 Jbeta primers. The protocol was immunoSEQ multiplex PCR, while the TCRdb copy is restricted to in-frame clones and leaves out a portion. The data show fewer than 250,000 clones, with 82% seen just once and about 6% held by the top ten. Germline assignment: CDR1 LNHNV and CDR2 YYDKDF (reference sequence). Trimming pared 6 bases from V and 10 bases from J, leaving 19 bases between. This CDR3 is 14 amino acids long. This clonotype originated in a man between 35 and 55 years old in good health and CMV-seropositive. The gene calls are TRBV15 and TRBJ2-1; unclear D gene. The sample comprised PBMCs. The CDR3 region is CATRQSAVVREQFF. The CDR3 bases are TGTGCCACCAGACAATCCGCGGTGGTGCGAGAGCAGTTCTTC.